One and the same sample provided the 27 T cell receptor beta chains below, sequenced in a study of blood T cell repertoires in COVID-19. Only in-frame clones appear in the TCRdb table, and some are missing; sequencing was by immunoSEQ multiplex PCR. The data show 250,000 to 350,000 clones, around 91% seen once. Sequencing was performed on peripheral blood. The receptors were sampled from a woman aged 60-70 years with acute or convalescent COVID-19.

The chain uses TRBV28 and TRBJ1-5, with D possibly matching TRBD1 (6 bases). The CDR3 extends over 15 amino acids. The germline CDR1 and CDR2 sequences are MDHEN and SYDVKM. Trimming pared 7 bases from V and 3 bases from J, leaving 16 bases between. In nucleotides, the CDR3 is TGTGCCAGCAAAAAAACAGGGATAGACAATCAGCCCCAGCATTTT. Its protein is CASKKTGIDNQPQHF.

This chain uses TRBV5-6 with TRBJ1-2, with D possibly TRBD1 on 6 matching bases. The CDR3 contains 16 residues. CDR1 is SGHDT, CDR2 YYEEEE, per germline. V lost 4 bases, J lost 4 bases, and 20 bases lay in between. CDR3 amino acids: CASSPRGFLKAYGYTF. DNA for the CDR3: TGTGCCAGCAGCCCGAGGGGGTTCCTCAAAGCCTATGGCTACACCTTC. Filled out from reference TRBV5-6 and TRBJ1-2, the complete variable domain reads DAGVTQSPTHLIKTRGQQVTLRCSPKSGHDTVSWYQQALGQGPQFIFQYYEEEERQRGNFPDRFSGHQFPNYSSELNVNALLLGDSALYLCASSPRGFLKAYGYTFGSGTRLTVV.

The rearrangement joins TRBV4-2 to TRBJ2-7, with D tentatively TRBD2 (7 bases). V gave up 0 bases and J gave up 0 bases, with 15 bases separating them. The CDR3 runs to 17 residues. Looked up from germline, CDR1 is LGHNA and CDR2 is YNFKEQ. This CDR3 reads CASSQETGGPLSYEQYF. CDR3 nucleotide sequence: TGTGCCAGCAGCCAAGAAACGGGGGGCCCCCTCTCCTACGAGCAGTACTTC.

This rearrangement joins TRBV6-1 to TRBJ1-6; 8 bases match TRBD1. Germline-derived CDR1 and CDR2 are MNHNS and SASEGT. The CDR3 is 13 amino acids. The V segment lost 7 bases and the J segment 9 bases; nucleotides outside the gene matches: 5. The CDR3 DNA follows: TGTGCCAGCACCGGACAGGGAGGTTCACCCCTCCACTTT. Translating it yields CASTGQGGSPLHF.

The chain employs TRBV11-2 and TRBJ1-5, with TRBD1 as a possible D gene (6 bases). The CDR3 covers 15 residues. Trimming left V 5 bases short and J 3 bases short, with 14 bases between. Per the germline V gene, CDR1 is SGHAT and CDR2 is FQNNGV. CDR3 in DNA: TGTGCCAGCAGCGCCGGGACATCGGACAATCAGCCCCAGCATTTT. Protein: CASSAGTSDNQPQHF. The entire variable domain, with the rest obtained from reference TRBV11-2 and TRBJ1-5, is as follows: EAGVAQSPRYKIIEKRQSVAFWCNPISGHATLYWYQQILGQGPKLLIQFQNNGVVDDSQLPKDRFSAERLKGVDSTLKIQPAKLEDSAVYLCASSAGTSDNQPQHFGDGTRLSIL.

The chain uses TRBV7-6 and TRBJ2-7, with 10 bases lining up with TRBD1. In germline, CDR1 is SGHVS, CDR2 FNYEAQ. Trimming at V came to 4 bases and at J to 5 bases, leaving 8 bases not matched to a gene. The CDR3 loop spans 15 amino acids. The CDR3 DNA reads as TGTGCCAGCAGCTCAAAACGGGACAGGGGAGACGAGCAGTACTTC. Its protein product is CASSSKRDRGDEQYF.

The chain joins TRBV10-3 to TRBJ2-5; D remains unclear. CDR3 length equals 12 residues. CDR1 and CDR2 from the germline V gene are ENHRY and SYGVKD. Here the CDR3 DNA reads TGTGCTTCCACCTCCCGCAGGGAGACCCAGTACTTC. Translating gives CASTSRRETQYF.

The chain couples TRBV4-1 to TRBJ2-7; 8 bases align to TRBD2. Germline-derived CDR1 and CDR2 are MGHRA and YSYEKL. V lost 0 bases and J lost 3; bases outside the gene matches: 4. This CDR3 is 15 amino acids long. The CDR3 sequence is CASSQDLAGYYEQYF. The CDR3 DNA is TGCGCCAGCAGCCAAGATCTAGCGGGCTACTACGAGCAGTACTTC.

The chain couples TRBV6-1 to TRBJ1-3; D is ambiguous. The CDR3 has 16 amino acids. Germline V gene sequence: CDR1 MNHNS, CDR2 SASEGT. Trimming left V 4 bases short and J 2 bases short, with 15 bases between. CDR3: CASSVNTGSAGNTIYF. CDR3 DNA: TGTGCCAGCAGTGTGAATACGGGGTCGGCTGGAAACACCATATATTTT.

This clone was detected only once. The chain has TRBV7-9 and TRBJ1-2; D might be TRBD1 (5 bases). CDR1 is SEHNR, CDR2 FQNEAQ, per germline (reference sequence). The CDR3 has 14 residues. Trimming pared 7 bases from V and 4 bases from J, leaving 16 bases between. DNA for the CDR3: TGTGCCAGCACCCTACTCAGGGATATCTATGGCTACACCTTC. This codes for CASTLLRDIYGYTF.

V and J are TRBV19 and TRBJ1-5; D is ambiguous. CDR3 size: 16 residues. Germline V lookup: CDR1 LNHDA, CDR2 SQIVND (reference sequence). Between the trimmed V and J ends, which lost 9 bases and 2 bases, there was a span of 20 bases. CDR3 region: CASGSKLPAGNQPQHF. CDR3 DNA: TGTGCCAGCGGAAGTAAACTCCCAGCGGGCAATCAGCCCCAGCATTTT.

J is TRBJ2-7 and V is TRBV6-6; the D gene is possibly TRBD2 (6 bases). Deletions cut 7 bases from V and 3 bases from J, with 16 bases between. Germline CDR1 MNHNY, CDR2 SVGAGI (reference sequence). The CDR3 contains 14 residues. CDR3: CASTIQEGVYEQYF. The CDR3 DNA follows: TGTGCCAGCACCATACAGGAGGGAGTCTACGAGCAGTACTTC.

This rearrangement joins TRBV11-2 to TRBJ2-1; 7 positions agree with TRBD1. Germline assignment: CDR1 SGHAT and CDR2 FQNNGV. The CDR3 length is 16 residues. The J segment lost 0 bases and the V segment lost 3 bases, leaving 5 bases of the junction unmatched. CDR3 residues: CASSFGTDSSYNEQFF. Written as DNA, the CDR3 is TGTGCCAGCAGCTTCGGGACAGATAGCTCCTACAATGAGCAGTTCTTC.

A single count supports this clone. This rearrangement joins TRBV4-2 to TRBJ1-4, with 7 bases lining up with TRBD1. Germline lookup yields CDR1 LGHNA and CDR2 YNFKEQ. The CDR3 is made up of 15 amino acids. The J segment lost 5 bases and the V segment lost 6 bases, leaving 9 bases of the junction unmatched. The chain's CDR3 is CASRLATGANEKLFF. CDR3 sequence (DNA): TGTGCCAGCAGACTGGCAACAGGGGCAAATGAAAAACTGTTTTTT.

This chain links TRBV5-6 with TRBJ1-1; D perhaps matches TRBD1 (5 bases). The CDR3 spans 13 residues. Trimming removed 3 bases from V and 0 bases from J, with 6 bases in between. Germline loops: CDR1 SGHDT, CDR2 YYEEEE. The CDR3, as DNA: TGTGCCAGCAGCTCGACAGTGAACACTGAAGCTTTCTTT. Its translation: CASSSTVNTEAFF. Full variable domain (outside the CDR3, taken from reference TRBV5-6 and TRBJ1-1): DAGVTQSPTHLIKTRGQQVTLRCSPKSGHDTVSWYQQALGQGPQFIFQYYEEEERQRGNFPDRFSGHQFPNYSSELNVNALLLGDSALYLCASSSTVNTEAFFGQGTRLTVV.

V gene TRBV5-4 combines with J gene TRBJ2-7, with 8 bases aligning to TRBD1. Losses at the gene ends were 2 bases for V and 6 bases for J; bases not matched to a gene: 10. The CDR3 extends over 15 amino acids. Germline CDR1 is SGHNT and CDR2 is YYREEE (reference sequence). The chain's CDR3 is CASSFSGQGVREQYF. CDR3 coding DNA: TGTGCCAGCAGCTTCTCTGGACAGGGCGTTCGCGAGCAGTACTTC.

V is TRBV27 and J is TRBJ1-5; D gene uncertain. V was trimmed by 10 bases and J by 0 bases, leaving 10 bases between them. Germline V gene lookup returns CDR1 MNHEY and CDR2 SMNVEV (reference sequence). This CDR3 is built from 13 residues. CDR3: CATQRGSNQPQHF. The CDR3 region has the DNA TGTGCCACCCAACGGGGTAGCAATCAGCCCCAGCATTTT.

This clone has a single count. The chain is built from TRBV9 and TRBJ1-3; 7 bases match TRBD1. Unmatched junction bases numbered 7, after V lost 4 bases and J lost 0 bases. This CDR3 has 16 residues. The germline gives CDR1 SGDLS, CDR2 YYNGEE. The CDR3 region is CASSPRDSGSGNTIYF. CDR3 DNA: TGTGCCAGCAGCCCGAGGGACAGCGGCTCTGGAAACACCATATATTTT.

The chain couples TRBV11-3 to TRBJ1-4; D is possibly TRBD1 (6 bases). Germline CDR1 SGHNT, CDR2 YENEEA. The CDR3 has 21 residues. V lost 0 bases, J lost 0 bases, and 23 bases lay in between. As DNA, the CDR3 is TGTGCCAGCAGCTTAGAAGGGACAACCACAACTAACCTTCCAACTAATGAAAAACTGTTTTTT. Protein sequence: CASSLEGTTTTNLPTNEKLFF.

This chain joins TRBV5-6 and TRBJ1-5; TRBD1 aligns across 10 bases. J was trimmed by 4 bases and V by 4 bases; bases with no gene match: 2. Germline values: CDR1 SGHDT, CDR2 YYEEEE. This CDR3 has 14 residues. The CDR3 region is CASSRQGANQPQHF. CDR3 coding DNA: TGTGCCAGCAGCCGACAGGGGGCAAATCAGCCCCAGCATTTT.

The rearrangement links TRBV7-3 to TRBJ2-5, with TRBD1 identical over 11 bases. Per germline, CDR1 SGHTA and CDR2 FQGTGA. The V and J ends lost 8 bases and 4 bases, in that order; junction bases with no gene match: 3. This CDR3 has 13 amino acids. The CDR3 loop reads CASGQGARETQYF. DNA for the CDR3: TGTGCCAGCGGACAGGGGGCGAGAGAGACCCAGTACTTC.

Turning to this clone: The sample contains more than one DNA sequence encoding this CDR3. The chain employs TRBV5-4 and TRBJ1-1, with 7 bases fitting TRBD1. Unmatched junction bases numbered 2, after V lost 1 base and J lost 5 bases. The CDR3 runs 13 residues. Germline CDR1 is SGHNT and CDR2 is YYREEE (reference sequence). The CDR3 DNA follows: TGTGCCAGCAGCTTGACAGGGGATACTGAAGCTTTCTTT. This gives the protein CASSLTGDTEAFF.

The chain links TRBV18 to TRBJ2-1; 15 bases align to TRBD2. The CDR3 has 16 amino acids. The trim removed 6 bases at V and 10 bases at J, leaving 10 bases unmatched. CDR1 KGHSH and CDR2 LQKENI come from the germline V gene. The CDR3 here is CASSPPGLAGGDEQFF. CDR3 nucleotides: TGTGCCAGCTCCCCCCCCGGACTAGCGGGAGGGGACGAGCAGTTCTTC.

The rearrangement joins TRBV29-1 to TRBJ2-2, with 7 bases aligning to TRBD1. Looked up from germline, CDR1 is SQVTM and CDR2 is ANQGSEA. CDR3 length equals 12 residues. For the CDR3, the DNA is TGCGGGGCACAGGGGCGGACCGGGGAGCTGTTTTTT. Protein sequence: CGAQGRTGELFF.

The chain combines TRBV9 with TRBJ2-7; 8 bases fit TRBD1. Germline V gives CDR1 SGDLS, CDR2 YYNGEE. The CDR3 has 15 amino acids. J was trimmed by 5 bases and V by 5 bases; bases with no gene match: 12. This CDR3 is CASSIGDRFFDEQYF. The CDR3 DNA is TGTGCCAGCAGTATTGGGGACAGGTTCTTCGACGAGCAGTACTTC. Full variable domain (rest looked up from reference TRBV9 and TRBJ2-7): DSGVTQTPKHLITATGQRVTLRCSPRSGDLSVYWYQQSLDQGLQFLIQYYNGEERAKGNILERFSAQQFPDLHSELNLSSLELGDSALYFCASSIGDRFFDEQYFGPGTRLTVT.

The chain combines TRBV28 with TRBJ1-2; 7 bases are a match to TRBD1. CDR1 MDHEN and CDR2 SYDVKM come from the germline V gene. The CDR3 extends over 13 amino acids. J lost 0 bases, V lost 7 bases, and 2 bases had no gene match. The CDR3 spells CASKTGANYGYTF. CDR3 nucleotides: TGTGCCAGCAAAACAGGGGCTAACTATGGCTACACCTTC.

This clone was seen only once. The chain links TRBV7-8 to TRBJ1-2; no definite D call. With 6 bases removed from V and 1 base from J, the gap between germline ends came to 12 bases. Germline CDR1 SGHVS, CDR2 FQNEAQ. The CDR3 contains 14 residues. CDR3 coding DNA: TGTGCCAGCAGGACGATCGGGGATAACTATGGCTACACCTTC. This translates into CASRTIGDNYGYTF. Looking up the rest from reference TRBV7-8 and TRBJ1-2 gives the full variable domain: GAGVSQSPRYKVAKRGQDVALRCDPISGHVSLFWYQQALGQGPEFLTYFQNEAQLDKSGLPSDRFFAERPEGSVSTLKIQRTQQEDSAVYLCASRTIGDNYGYTFGSGTRLTVV.